At least ten counts were recorded for the clone carrying this TCR beta chain. The antigen remains unidentified. This sample is part of a study of blood T cells in healthy people across ages. Findings and caveats of the study: Lack of knowledge of donor CMV status possibly confounded expanded clonotype changes.

Together with a sample-barcoded 5' primer, a J-beta primer mix was included in a second PCR lasting about 7 to 12 cycles. TCRdb re-analysed the 5' RACE reads in MiXCR, keeping a single row per CDR3 protein. The table has hundreds of thousands of distinct CDR3 sequences, 29% seen once. With V trimmed by 6 bases and J by 3 bases, 6 bases remained unmatched. The CDR3 runs to 14 residues. The rearrangement uses TRBV12-3 or TRBV12-4 and TRBJ2-3; 7 nucleotides align to TRBD1. This receptor was identified in an elderly woman in good health. Material: blood. In nucleotides, the CDR3 is TGTGCCAGCAGAAAACAGGGGTGGACAGATACGCAGTATTTT. It codes for CASRKQGWTDTQYF.